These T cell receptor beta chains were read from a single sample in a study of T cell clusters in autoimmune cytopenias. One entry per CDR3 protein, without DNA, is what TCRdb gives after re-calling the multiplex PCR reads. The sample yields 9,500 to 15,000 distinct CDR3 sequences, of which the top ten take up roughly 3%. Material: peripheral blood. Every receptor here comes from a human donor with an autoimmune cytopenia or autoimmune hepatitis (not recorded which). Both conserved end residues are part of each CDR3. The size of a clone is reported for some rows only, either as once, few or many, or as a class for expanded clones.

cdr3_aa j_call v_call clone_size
CASSLRGRPSTDTQYF TRBJ2-3 TRBV7-2 NA
CASSLWTNTEAFF TRBJ1-1 TRBV27 NA
CASSLRARGANTGELFF TRBJ2-2 TRBV7-6 NA
CASRSFLQGGSEKLFF TRBJ1-4 TRBV12-3/TRBV12-4 NA
CASSEAQVGGRQPQHF TRBJ1-5 TRBV6-1 NA
CASNQGLAQGNEQFF TRBJ2-1 TRBV6-6 NA
CASSPVWDPGTNEQFF TRBJ2-1 TRBV12-3/TRBV12-4 NA
CASSGGLALLETQYF TRBJ2-5 TRBV5-5 NA
CASSIPGRGETQYF TRBJ2-5 TRBV19 medium-sized
CASARVANYGYTF TRBJ1-2 TRBV6-5 NA
CASSLRQAISGNTIYF TRBJ1-3 TRBV5-6 NA
CASSVGQLAKNIQYF TRBJ2-4 TRBV11-1 medium-sized
CSVEAPPQAYNEQFF TRBJ2-1 TRBV29-1 medium-sized
CASRSPAGELFF TRBJ2-2 TRBV5-4 NA
CASSTGRGTGELFF TRBJ2-2 TRBV19 medium-sized
CSVGPYRNTEAFF TRBJ1-1 TRBV29-1 medium-sized
CASSWEPQFRAGQYF TRBJ2-7 TRBV6-2/TRBV6-3 NA
CASSSQYEQYF TRBJ2-7 TRBV5-5 medium-sized
CASSAGQRVTEAFF TRBJ1-1 TRBV18 NA
CASPGEGGTYEQYF TRBJ2-7 TRBV19 NA
CASNRPTGAVYNEQFF TRBJ2-1 TRBV6-5 NA
CASSLVVGVGEQFF TRBJ2-1 TRBV7-6 NA
CASSADRGIGQPQHF TRBJ1-5 TRBV6-5 NA
CAWSGIGPGEQFF TRBJ2-1 TRBV30 medium-sized
CASSKQGRGGNQPQHF TRBJ1-5 TRBV7-2 NA
CASSFGRDTYYEQYF TRBJ2-7 TRBV27 NA
CAWSQGTSGSGETQYF TRBJ2-5 TRBV30 NA
CAWTSGSGSYNEQFF TRBJ2-1 TRBV30 NA
CSVEDPTGTEAFF TRBJ1-1 TRBV29-1 medium-sized
CASSLDRPNEQFF TRBJ2-1 TRBV5-1 NA
CASSYSRRFSGGANTGELFF TRBJ2-2 TRBV6-5 NA
CAWSRVEGLSSYEQYF TRBJ2-7 TRBV30 NA
CASSSGTAGEKLFF TRBJ1-4 TRBV5-4 NA
CASSIDNRRGTEAFF TRBJ1-1 TRBV19 NA
CASSLGSSSQYF TRBJ2-5 TRBV7-6 NA
CASSQLSNEKLFF TRBJ1-4 TRBV14 NA
CASRDRGRSYGYTF TRBJ1-2 TRBV19 NA
CASMAGDSGNTIYF TRBJ1-3 TRBV19 NA
CASSATGRLFQPQHF TRBJ1-5 TRBV19 NA
CASSYRLAGGDEQFF TRBJ2-1 TRBV6-2/TRBV6-3 NA
CSVEEPDEQFF TRBJ2-1 TRBV29-1 medium-sized
CAWSQTPGQSGNTEAFF TRBJ1-1 TRBV30 NA
CASSIGTQGASRNSPLHF TRBJ1-6 TRBV19 NA
CASSPRNSGRDNEQFF TRBJ2-1 TRBV27 NA
CASSSGTGEDIQYF TRBJ2-4 TRBV6-2/TRBV6-3 NA
CASSSGTSQYF TRBJ2-5 TRBV27 medium-sized
CASSPPGQTPYEQYF TRBJ2-7 TRBV18 NA
CASSLDSGLGGLFF TRBJ1-4 TRBV6-1 NA
CAREASGRKYGYTF TRBJ1-2 TRBV30 NA
CASSLAGAEANYGYTF TRBJ1-2 TRBV5-4 NA
CACEQGARGYTF TRBJ1-2 TRBV30 NA
CASRGTAYGYTF TRBJ1-2 TRBV12-3/TRBV12-4 NA
CASSTPGPQGGELFF TRBJ2-2 TRBV12-3/TRBV12-4 medium-sized
CASSLLVAGANVLTF TRBJ2-6 TRBV5-6 NA
CAISATGGSRDYEQYF TRBJ2-7 TRBV10-3 NA